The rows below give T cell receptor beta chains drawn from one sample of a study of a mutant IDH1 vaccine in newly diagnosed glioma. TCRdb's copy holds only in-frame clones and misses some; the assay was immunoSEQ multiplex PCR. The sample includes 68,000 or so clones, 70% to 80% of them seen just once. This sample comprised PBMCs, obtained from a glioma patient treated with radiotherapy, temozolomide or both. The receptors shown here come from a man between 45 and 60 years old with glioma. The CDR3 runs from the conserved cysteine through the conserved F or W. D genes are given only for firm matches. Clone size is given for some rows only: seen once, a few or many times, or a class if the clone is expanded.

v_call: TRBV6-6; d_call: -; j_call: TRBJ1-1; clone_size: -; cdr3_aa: CASTFGGNTEAFF; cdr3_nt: TGTGCCAGCACCTTTGGGGGGAACACTGAAGCTTTCTTT
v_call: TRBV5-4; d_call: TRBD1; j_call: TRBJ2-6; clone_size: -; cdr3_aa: CASSLGTVAYSGANVLTF; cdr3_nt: TGTGCCAGCAGCTTAGGGACAGTGGCCTACTCTGGGGCCAACGTCCTGACTTTC
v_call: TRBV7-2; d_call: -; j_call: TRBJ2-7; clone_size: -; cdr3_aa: CASSLQYRAEQYF; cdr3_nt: TGTGCCAGCAGCTTACAGTACAGGGCCGAGCAGTACTTC
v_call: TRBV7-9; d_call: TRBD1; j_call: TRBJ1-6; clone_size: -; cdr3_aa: CASSSGQWTPLHF; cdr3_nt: TGTGCCAGCAGCTCGGGACAGTGGACACCCCTCCACTTT
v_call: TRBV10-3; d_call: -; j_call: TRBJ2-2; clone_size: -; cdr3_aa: CAISMGTLNTGELFF; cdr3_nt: TGTGCCATCAGTATGGGGACGCTGAACACCGGGGAGCTGTTTTTT
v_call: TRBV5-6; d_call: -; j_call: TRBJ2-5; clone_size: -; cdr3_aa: CASSTGTPGETQYF; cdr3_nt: TGTGCCAGCAGCACCGGGACTCCGGGGGAGACCCAGTACTTC
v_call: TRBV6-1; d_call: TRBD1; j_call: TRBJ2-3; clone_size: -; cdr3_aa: CASSADRGRDTQYF; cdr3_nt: TGTGCCAGCAGTGCCGACAGGGGGCGGGATACGCAGTATTTT
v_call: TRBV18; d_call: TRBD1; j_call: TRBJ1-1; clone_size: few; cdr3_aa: CASSLRDSLNTEAFF; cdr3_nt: TGTGCCAGCTCTCTCCGGGACAGTTTGAACACTGAAGCTTTCTTT
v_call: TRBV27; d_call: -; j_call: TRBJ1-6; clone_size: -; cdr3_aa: CASSLWTTNSPLHF; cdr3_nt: TGTGCCAGCAGTTTATGGACGACAAATTCACCCCTCCACTTT
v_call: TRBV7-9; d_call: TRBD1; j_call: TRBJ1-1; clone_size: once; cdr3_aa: CASSEPGGQGSTEAFF; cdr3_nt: TGTGCCAGCAGCGAACCAGGAGGACAGGGATCGACTGAAGCTTTCTTT
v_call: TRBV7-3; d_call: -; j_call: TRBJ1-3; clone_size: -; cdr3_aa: CASSPNGDTIYF; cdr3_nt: TGTGCCAGCAGCCCCAATGGAGACACCATATATTTT
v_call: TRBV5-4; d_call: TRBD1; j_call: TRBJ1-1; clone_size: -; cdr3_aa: CASSSEPGTGLEAFF; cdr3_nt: TGTGCCAGCAGCTCGGAACCCGGGACAGGGTTGGAAGCTTTCTTT
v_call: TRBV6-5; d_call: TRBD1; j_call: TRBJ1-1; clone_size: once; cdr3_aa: CASQWTTGGSEAFF; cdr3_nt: TGTGCCAGCCAATGGACCACAGGGGGCTCTGAAGCTTTCTTT
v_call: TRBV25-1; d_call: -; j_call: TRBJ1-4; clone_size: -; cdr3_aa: CASNQGSGGEKLFF; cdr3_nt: TGTGCCAGCAACCAGGGTTCAGGAGGTGAAAAACTGTTTTTT
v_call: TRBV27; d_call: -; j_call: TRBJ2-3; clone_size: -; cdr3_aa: CASTYSDTQYF; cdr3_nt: TGTGCCAGCACCTATTCAGATACGCAGTATTTT
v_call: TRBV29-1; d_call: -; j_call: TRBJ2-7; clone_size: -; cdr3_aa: CSGVGGAGEQYF; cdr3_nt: TGCAGCGGTGTAGGGGGGGCAGGGGAGCAGTACTTC
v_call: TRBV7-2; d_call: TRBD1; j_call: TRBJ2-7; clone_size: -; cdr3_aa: CASSLDRGHTYEQYF; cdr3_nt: TGTGCCAGCAGCCTAGACAGGGGGCATACCTACGAGCAGTACTTC
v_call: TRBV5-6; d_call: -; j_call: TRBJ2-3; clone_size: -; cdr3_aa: CASSLTYAGTDTQYF; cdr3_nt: TGTGCCAGCAGCTTGACCTATGCGGGCACAGATACGCAGTATTTT
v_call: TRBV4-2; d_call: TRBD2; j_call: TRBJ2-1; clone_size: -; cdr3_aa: CASSQEGNGGSYNEQFF; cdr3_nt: TGTGCCAGCAGCCAAGAAGGCAACGGGGGGTCCTACAATGAGCAGTTCTTC
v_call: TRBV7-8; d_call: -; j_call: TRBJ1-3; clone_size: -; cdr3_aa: CASSLNLRGNTIYF; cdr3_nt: TGTGCCAGCAGCTTAAACTTGAGAGGAAACACCATATATTTT
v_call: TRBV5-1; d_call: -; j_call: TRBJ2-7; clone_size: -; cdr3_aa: CASSPGTSSYEQYF; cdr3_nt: TGCGCCAGCAGCCCCGGGACGTCCTCCTACGAGCAGTACTTC
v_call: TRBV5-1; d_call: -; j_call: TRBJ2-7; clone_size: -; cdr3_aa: CASSRAVYEQYF; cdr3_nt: TGCGCCAGCAGCCGCGCCGTCTACGAGCAGTACTTC
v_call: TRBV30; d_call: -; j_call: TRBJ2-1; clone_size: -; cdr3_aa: CAWSRYNEQFF; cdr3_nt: TGTGCCTGGAGTAGGTACAATGAGCAGTTCTTC
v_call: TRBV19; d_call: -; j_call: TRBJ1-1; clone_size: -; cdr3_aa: CASKDSVNTEAFF; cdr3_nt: TGTGCCAGTAAGGACAGCGTGAACACTGAAGCTTTCTTT
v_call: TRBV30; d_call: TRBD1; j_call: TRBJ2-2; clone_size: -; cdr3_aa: CAWSTDRGRELFF; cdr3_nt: TGTGCCTGGAGTACGGACAGGGGCCGGGAGCTGTTTTTT
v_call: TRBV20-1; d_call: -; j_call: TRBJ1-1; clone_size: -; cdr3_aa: CSASYAGAHFF; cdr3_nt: TGCAGTGCTAGTTATGCAGGGGCGCATTTCTTT
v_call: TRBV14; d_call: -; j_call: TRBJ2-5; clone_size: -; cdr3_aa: CASSPLTVQETQYF; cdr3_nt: TGTGCCAGCAGCCCTTTGACAGTCCAAGAGACCCAGTACTTC
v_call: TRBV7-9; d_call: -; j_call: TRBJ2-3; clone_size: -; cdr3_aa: CASSSRGATDTQYF; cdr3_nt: TGTGCCAGCAGCTCCCGTGGTGCCACAGATACGCAGTATTTT
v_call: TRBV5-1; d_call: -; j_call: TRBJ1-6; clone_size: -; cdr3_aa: CASRDGILFYNSPLHF; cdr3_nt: TGCGCCAGCAGGGACGGTATACTCTTCTATAATTCACCCCTCCACTTT
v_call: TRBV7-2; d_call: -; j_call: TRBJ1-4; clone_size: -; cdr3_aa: CASSPGPANEKLFF; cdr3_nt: TGTGCCAGCAGCCCGGGACCGGCAAATGAAAAACTGTTTTTT
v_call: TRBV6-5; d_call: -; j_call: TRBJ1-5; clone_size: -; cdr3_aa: CASSYGPNQPQHF; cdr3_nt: TGTGCCAGCAGTTACGGGCCCAATCAGCCCCAGCATTTT
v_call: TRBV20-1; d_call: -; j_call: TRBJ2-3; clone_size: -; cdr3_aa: CSGQLGDTQYF; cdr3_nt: TGCAGTGGACAGTTAGGAGATACGCAGTATTTT
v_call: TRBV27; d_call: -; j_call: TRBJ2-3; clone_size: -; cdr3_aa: CASSLTGAVTDTQYF; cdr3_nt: TGTGCCAGCAGTTTGACCGGGGCGGTCACAGATACGCAGTATTTT